These 9 T cell receptor beta chains were sequenced from one sample in a study of blood T cell repertoires in COVID-19. Measured with immunoSEQ multiplex PCR; TCRdb has only the in-frame clones, and not every one. Among about 210,000 clones listed, 81% were seen once. The sequenced sample consisted of PBMCs or T cells enriched from blood (not recorded which). The receptor source for this set is a woman in her forties or fifties with acute COVID-19.

The chain recombines TRBV5-4 with TRBJ1-1; D not resolved. The CDR3 totals 14 residues. Trimming pared 0 bases from V and 2 bases from J, leaving 8 bases between. Germline CDR1 is SGHNT and CDR2 is YYREEE (reference sequence). In DNA form, the CDR3 reads TGTGCCAGCAGCTTGGGTGTCCTAAACACTGAAGCTTTCTTT. Amino acids: CASSLGVLNTEAFF.

V usage is TRBV7-3 and J usage is TRBJ2-1, with D possibly TRBD2 on 6 matching bases. V shed 1 base and J shed 7 bases, with 14 bases lying between them. This CDR3 has 15 residues. Looked up from germline, CDR1 is SGHTA and CDR2 is FQGTGA. In DNA, the CDR3 is TGTGCCAGCAGCTTAATTAGACTAGTAGGGAATGAGCAGTTCTTC. This translates into CASSLIRLVGNEQFF.

With regard to this clone: Germline and junction disagree at one end, which may indicate a read error. In DNA, the CDR3 is TGCGCCAGCAGACGGACCGGGACTAGCAAAGATACGCAGTATTTT. It yields the protein CASRRTGTSKDTQYF. This rearrangement joins TRBV5-1 to TRBJ2-3, with 9 bases lining up with TRBD2. The V gene's germline CDR1 is SGHRS and CDR2 YFSETQ. The CDR3 length is 15 residues.

This clone was seen a handful of times. The J gene is TRBJ2-7, the V gene TRBV11-2; TRBD2 aligns across 9 bases. The V segment lost 3 bases and the J segment 2 bases; nucleotides outside the gene matches: 5. Germline lookup yields CDR1 SGHAT and CDR2 FQNNGV. The CDR3 consists of 15 residues. CDR3 coding DNA: TGTGCCAGCAGCTTCCGACTAGCGGTAACCTACGAGCAGTACTTC. It codes for CASSFRLAVTYEQYF.

The chain links TRBV7-8 to TRBJ1-5; D might be TRBD1 (6 bases). CDR1 is SGHVS and CDR2 is FQNEAQ in the germline V gene. The CDR3 totals 13 residues. Trimming stripped 10 bases from V and 7 bases from J, with 17 bases between. The CDR3, as DNA: TGTGCCACGGGGGGGCGGGGCGACCAGCCCCAGCATTTT. Its translation is CATGGRGDQPQHF.

This clone was counted once. The CDR3 loop reads CASSFSRTGGAEAFF. The CDR3 nucleotides are TGTGCCAGCAGTTTTTCCCGGACAGGGGGTGCTGAAGCTTTCTTT. The chain combines TRBV28 with TRBJ1-1, with 10 bases matching TRBD1. CDR3 length: 15 residues. Germline-derived CDR1 and CDR2 are MDHEN and SYDVKM. Trimming at V came to 3 bases and at J to 6 bases, leaving 7 bases not matched to a gene.

The chain employs TRBV27 and TRBJ1-2; D remains unclear. CDR1 and CDR2 (germline): MNHEY, SMNVEV (reference sequence). V dropped 4 bases and J dropped 6 bases, with 12 bases sitting between them. The length of the CDR3 is 13 residues. For the CDR3, the DNA is TGTGCCAGCAGTTCCTCAAAAAGCCATGGCTACACCTTC. Its translation: CASSSSKSHGYTF.

This clone has only a few counts. This sequence joins TRBV11-3 and TRBJ1-1; tentative D call: TRBD1 (6 bases). V was cut by 3 bases and J by 3 bases, with 8 bases left in between. Germline values: CDR1 SGHNT, CDR2 YENEEA. CDR3 size: 13 residues. DNA for the CDR3: TGTGCCAGCAGCTTGAACAGGGACACTGAAGCTTTCTTT. Encoded protein: CASSLNRDTEAFF.

In this sample, this clone turned up once. The rearrangement links TRBV14 to TRBJ2-5; D may be TRBD2 (6 bases). The CDR3 runs 14 residues. The V gene lost 2 bases and the J gene lost 5 bases, with 12 bases spanning the gap. Germline values: CDR1 SGHDN, CDR2 FVKESK. The chain's CDR3 is CASSQPGVRETQYF. As DNA, the CDR3 is TGTGCCAGCAGCCAACCGGGGGTCCGGGAGACCCAGTACTTC.